This T cell receptor (beta chain) is from a study of cytomegalovirus exposure and HLA in healthy donors. This clone was seen only a few times. The CDR3 contains 13 residues. Per the germline V gene, CDR1 is MDHEN and CDR2 is SYDVKM. V was clipped by 3 bases and J by 3 bases; unmatched bases: 0. The donors, nominally healthy at sampling, likely had unrecorded immune exposures. This PCR relied on a set of 60 Vbeta primers and 13 Jbeta primers. Sequencing was performed with immunoSEQ multiplex PCR; in TCRdb, only in-frame clones are kept and a portion is missing. The sample contains around 100,000 clones, 60% to 80% of which appear only once.

The V and J genes are TRBV28 and TRBJ2-5; 8 bases fit TRBD2. The sequencing input was PBMCs. The receptor's source is a man in his fifties in good health and CMV-seropositive. CDR3 in amino acids: CASSLTSEETQYF. CDR3 coding DNA: TGTGCCAGCAGTTTGACTAGCGAAGAGACCCAGTACTTC.